The next 29 T cell receptor beta chains were all read from a single sample in a study of CD8 T cells in ankylosing spondylitis (dated by TCRdb to the late 2010s). Library preparation was by 5' RACE. TCRdb lists the instrument as Illumina HiSeq 2500. Using fastp trimming at Q25 and MiXCR clonotype assembly, TCRdb reanalyzed the public sequencing data and kept in-frame beta chains. Entries that share a CDR3 protein sequence are merged under the most common genes and DNA. The sample has around 150,000 distinct CDR3 sequences on record, around a tenth of them singletons. 29% of the sample goes to the ten largest clones. The sequencing sample was made of blood, either unsorted or a sorted T cell fraction (not recorded which). Source of these receptors: a male donor with ankylosing spondylitis or in good health (not recorded which).

This clonotype was counted ten times or more. The chain links TRBV20-1 to TRBJ2-1, with TRBD1 identical over 11 bases. After removal of 6 bases from V and 8 bases from J, the junction contained 15 bases not matched to a gene. This CDR3 has 16 residues. Per the germline V gene, CDR1 is DFQATT and CDR2 is SNEGSKA (reference sequence). CDR3 protein: CSARTLPGQGVDEQFF. DNA of the CDR3: TGCAGTGCCCGGACTCTTCCGGGACAGGGGGTCGATGAGCAGTTCTTC.

This clonotype came up many times. The rearrangement links TRBV5-1 to TRBJ2-1; possibly TRBD1 or TRBD2 for D (5 bases each). Trimming removed 4 bases from V and 10 bases from J, with 12 bases in between. The CDR3 runs to 12 residues. From germline, CDR1 is SGHRS and CDR2 YFSETQ. This CDR3 is CASSIGTREQFF. CDR3 DNA: TGCGCCAGCAGCATCGGGACCCGAGAGCAGTTCTTC.

This clonotype came up many times. V is TRBV5-1 and J is TRBJ2-3; TRBD2 might be the D (5 bases). V dropped 3 bases and J dropped 0 bases, with 8 bases sitting between them. The CDR3 runs to 14 residues. The germline V gene has CDR1 SGHRS and CDR2 YFSETQ. The CDR3 loop is CASSSTTSTDTQYF. The CDR3 DNA sequence: TGCGCCAGCAGCTCGACTACTAGCACAGATACGCAGTATTTT.

In its sample, this clonotype was seen many times. V and J are TRBV4-2 and TRBJ1-1; weak D call: TRBD1 (6 bases). This CDR3 has 12 amino acids. Between the trimmed V and J ends, which lost 4 bases and 7 bases, there was a span of 10 bases. Per germline, CDR1 LGHNA and CDR2 YNFKEQ. CDR3 DNA sequence: TGTGCCAGCAGCCCCGGGGGCCTTGAAGCTTTCTTT. Amino acid sequence: CASSPGGLEAFF.

This clonotype was detected ten times or more. The gene calls are TRBV10-2 and TRBJ1-2; 7 nucleotides align to TRBD1. Germline V gene sequence: CDR1 WSHSY, CDR2 SAAADI. This CDR3 has 15 residues. The V gene end was trimmed by 8 bases and the J gene end by 7 bases; junction bases not matched to a gene: 16. The CDR3 loop reads CASGDSPIQLGGYTF. The CDR3 DNA is TGCGCCAGCGGGGACAGCCCCATTCAACTAGGTGGCTACACCTTC.

This clonotype was observed at least ten times. V usage is TRBV5-1 and J usage is TRBJ1-4; D call uncertain. Germline CDR1 is SGHRS and CDR2 is YFSETQ. This CDR3 spans 14 amino acids. V was cut by 5 bases and J by 7 bases, with 15 bases left in between. The CDR3 DNA is TGCGCCAGCAGTGAGGAACGGGCGGCTGAAAAACTGTTTTTT. This translates into CASSEERAAEKLFF.

This clonotype was observed many times. V gene TRBV9 combines with J gene TRBJ1-6, with D unclear. The CDR3 spans 13 residues. Trimming removed 2 bases at V and 8 bases at J, with 8 bases between. Germline V gene lookup returns CDR1 SGDLS and CDR2 YYNGEE. The CDR3 bases are TGTGCCAGCAGCGTCCTAGGCGATTCACCCCTCCACTTT. Protein product: CASSVLGDSPLHF.

V is TRBV7-9 and J is TRBJ2-1; D is ambiguous. The germline CDR1 and CDR2 sequences are SEHNR and FQNEAQ (reference sequence). V was cut by 2 bases and J by 2 bases, with 16 bases left in between. This CDR3 contains 17 residues. CDR3 region: CASSLRGHPRTYNEQFF. The CDR3 nucleotides are TGTGCCAGCAGCTTACGAGGCCACCCCCGAACCTACAATGAGCAGTTCTTC. The full variable domain, rest sourced from reference TRBV7-9 and TRBJ2-1, is DTGVSQNPRHKITKRGQNVTFRCDPISEHNRLYWYRQTLGQGPEFLTYFQNEAQLEKSRLLSDRFSAERPKGSFSTLEIQRTEQGDSAMYLCASSLRGHPRTYNEQFFGPGTRLTVL.

V is TRBV12-3 or TRBV12-4 and J is TRBJ2-1, with 7 positions matching TRBD2. V lost 5 bases, J lost 7 bases, and 11 bases stayed unmatched. This CDR3 comprises 15 residues. CDR3 sequence reads: CASSPHSGGQNEQFF. The CDR3 nucleotides read TGTGCCAGCAGTCCTCACTCGGGAGGCCAAAATGAGCAGTTCTTC.

This clonotype was picked up many times. CDR3 residues: CASSTGPQETQYF. CDR3 in DNA: TGTGCCAGCAGCACCGGGCCCCAAGAGACCCAGTACTTC. The chain has TRBV12-3 or TRBV12-4 and TRBJ2-5; D gene ambiguous. Trimming shortened V by 6 bases and J by 1 base, and 9 bases separated the two germline ends. The CDR3 consists of 13 residues.

This clonotype was observed a few times. The chain couples TRBV20-1 to TRBJ1-1; no firm D call. CDR3 size: 12 residues. Germline-derived CDR1 and CDR2 are DFQATT and SNEGSKA (reference sequence). Trimming left V 1 base short and J 6 bases short, with 9 bases between. The CDR3 region has the DNA TGCAGTGCTAGAGGGGGTCTCCCTGAAGCTTTCTTT. Protein product: CSARGGLPEAFF.

The chain combines TRBV7-2 with TRBJ2-3; D may be TRBD1 (6 bases). The CDR3 extends over 14 amino acids. CDR1 and CDR2 from the germline V gene are SGHTA and FQGNSA. V gave up 4 bases and J gave up 1 base, with 9 bases separating them. CDR3 amino acids: CASSSQGRTDTQYF. In nucleotides, the CDR3 is TGTGCCAGCAGCTCACAGGGCCGCACAGATACGCAGTATTTT.

This clonotype was seen repeatedly, ten times or more. The rearrangement uses TRBV5-1 and TRBJ2-2; weak D call: TRBD2 (6 bases). V was shortened by 3 bases and J by 6 bases, with 15 bases between the two germline ends. The CDR3 is 15 residues long. Germline V CDR1 and CDR2: SGHRS, YFSETQ. The CDR3 bases are TGCGCCAGCAGCTCCTGGCGGGGATCGGCCGGGGAGCTGTTTTTT. Encoded protein: CASSSWRGSAGELFF. Based on the CDR3 plus reference TRBV5-1 and TRBJ2-2, the full variable domain is KAGVTQTPRYLIKTRGQQVTLSCSPISGHRSVSWYQQTPGQGLQFLFEYFSETQRNKGNFPGRFSGRQFSNSRSEMNVSTLELGDSALYLCASSSWRGSAGELFFGEGSRLTVL.

In this sample, this clonotype turned up many times. The rearrangement joins TRBV6-1 to TRBJ2-3; D unresolved. Trimming removed 4 bases from V and 1 base from J, with 9 bases in between. The CDR3 has 14 residues. CDR1 MNHNS and CDR2 SASEGT come from the germline V gene. CDR3 in DNA: TGTGCCAGCAGTGGGGATTTGGGCACAGATACGCAGTATTTT. As protein: CASSGDLGTDTQYF.

This clonotype was seen ten or more times. The V gene is TRBV10-3, the J gene TRBJ2-5, with D unresolved. Germline CDR1 is ENHRY and CDR2 is SYGVKD. This CDR3 region has 15 residues. The V end lost 0 bases, the J end lost 2 bases, and 10 bases lay between the germline ends. This CDR3 reads CAISESLAAQETQYF. The CDR3 DNA follows: TGTGCCATCAGTGAGTCGTTGGCAGCACAAGAGACCCAGTACTTC.

This clonotype showed up many times. The chain combines TRBV29-1 with TRBJ1-4; possible D gene TRBD1, 6 bases. The V gene's germline CDR1 is SQVTM and CDR2 ANQGSEA. The CDR3 is made up of 15 amino acids. V shed 6 bases and J shed 5 bases, with 19 bases lying between them. DNA for the CDR3: TGCAGCGTCACGACCGCCGGACAGCAGAATGAAAAACTGTTTTTT. Translating gives CSVTTAGQQNEKLFF. The complete variable domain, with remaining parts taken from reference TRBV29-1 and TRBJ1-4, reads SAVISQKPSRDICQRGTSLTIQCQVDSQVTMMFWYRQQPGQSLTLIATANQGSEATYESGFVIDKFPISRPNLTFSTLTVSNMSPEDSSIYLCSVTTAGQQNEKLFFGSGTQLSVL.

This clonotype was seen more than once but under ten times. This chain connects TRBV4-1 to TRBJ2-4; 12 nucleotides line up with TRBD2. CDR1 and CDR2 (germline): MGHRA, YSYEKL. V dropped 0 bases and J dropped 5; count of bases not matched to a gene: 14. The CDR3 totals 20 residues. The CDR3 sequence is CASSQDSGTSGWGGENIQYF. The CDR3 coding sequence is TGCGCCAGCAGCCAAGATTCCGGGACTAGCGGGTGGGGAGGGGAAAACATTCAGTACTTC.

In this sample, this clonotype turned up many times. The J gene is TRBJ2-1, the V gene TRBV28; D possibly corresponds to TRBD1 (5 bases). From germline, CDR1 is MDHEN and CDR2 SYDVKM. The V end was cut by 5 bases, the J end by 3 bases, with 11 bases between. This CDR3 region has 14 residues. In DNA, the CDR3 is TGTGCCAGCAGTGAGGTCCAGGGCTACAATGAGCAGTTCTTC. Encoded protein: CASSEVQGYNEQFF.

This clonotype is labeled medium-sized. V usage is TRBV19 and J usage is TRBJ2-1, with D possibly being TRBD2 (5 bases). Trimming stripped 7 bases from V and 2 bases from J, with 9 bases between. Germline CDR1 reads LNHDA; CDR2 reads SQIVND (reference sequence). The CDR3 length is 13 residues. The CDR3 here is CASNGEPYNEQFF. CDR3 DNA sequence: TGTGCCAGTAACGGGGAACCCTACAATGAGCAGTTCTTC.

The V call is TRBV7-6, the J call TRBJ2-1; 9 bases align to TRBD2. The CDR3 spans 16 residues. V was pared by 5 bases and J by 5 bases, with 10 bases of the junction left unmatched. Per germline, CDR1 SGHVS and CDR2 FNYEAQ. The CDR3 DNA reads TGTGCCAGCAGCCCTCGTGGTAGCGGGAGCCACAATGAGCAGTTCTTC. As protein: CASSPRGSGSHNEQFF.

This clonotype was recorded at least ten times. The V gene is TRBV11-2, the J gene TRBJ1-1; the D is unclear. The CDR3 is 14 residues long. In germline, CDR1 is SGHAT, CDR2 FQNNGV. The germline V and J ends were trimmed by 8 bases and 5 bases, with 18 bases remaining between them. The CDR3 loop reads CASLRRREITEAFF. CDR3 sequence (DNA): TGTGCCAGCCTCAGACGGCGGGAAATTACTGAAGCTTTCTTT.

This chain links TRBV29-1 with TRBJ1-4, with a tentative D call TRBD1 (5 bases). CDR1 and CDR2 from the germline V gene are SQVTM and ANQGSEA. CDR3 length: 15 residues. The ends were cut back, 4 bases at V and 0 bases at J, with 12 bases in the middle. Written as DNA, the CDR3 is TGCAGCGTTGGACGTACGGGGGCAACTAATGAAAAACTGTTTTTT. Translating it yields CSVGRTGATNEKLFF.

This clonotype was counted ten times or more. The gene calls are TRBV20-1 and TRBJ2-1, with D perhaps TRBD1 (6 bases). The CDR3 is 12 amino acids. Germline CDR1 is DFQATT and CDR2 is SNEGSKA (reference sequence). V was shortened by 6 bases and J by 7 bases, with 13 bases between the two germline ends. The CDR3 DNA follows: TGCAGTGCCCCGGACAGACCAAATGAGCAGTTCTTC. It translates to CSAPDRPNEQFF.

This clonotype was counted ten times or more. The rearrangement links TRBV5-1 to TRBJ2-3; 9 bases map to TRBD1. CDR1 and CDR2 from the germline V gene are SGHRS and YFSETQ. This CDR3 region has 16 residues. Trimming removed 4 bases from V and 5 bases from J; junction bases left unmatched: 11. The CDR3 bases are TGCGCCAGCAGCCCGGGACAGGGAGGACAGGGAGATACGCAGTATTTT. This sequence encodes CASSPGQGGQGDTQYF.

The sample holds a few counts of this clonotype. The chain joins TRBV7-9 to TRBJ2-7, with D perhaps being TRBD1 or TRBD2 (6 bases each). CDR3 length: 17 residues. CDR1 and CDR2 (germline): SEHNR, FQNEAQ (reference sequence). V was clipped by 5 bases and J by 2 bases, with 22 bases between them. The CDR3 DNA reads TGTGCCAGCAGCCATCCCGTGAGGAGGGGGATAACCTACGAGCAGTACTTC. It codes for CASSHPVRRGITYEQYF.

The chain combines TRBV6-2 or TRBV6-3 with TRBJ1-1; D call uncertain. From germline, CDR1 is MNHEY and CDR2 SVGEGT. With 1 base removed from V and 8 bases from J, the gap between germline ends came to 11 bases. This CDR3 comprises 13 residues. The CDR3 DNA is TGTGCCAGCAGTTACTTTACAGAATTGGAAGCTTTCTTT. The encoded protein is CASSYFTELEAFF.

This clonotype turned up a few times. The chain employs TRBV12-3 or TRBV12-4 and TRBJ1-1; the match to TRBD1 covers 7 bases. This CDR3 is built from 13 residues. After removal of 5 bases from V and 8 bases from J, the junction contained 8 bases not matched to a gene. CDR3 in amino acids: CASSPAPTGEAFF. The DNA of the CDR3 is TGTGCCAGCAGTCCCGCCCCGACAGGGGAAGCTTTCTTT.

This clonotype was seen many times. This chain connects TRBV6-2 or TRBV6-3 to TRBJ1-1; perhaps TRBD1 as D (5 bases). The germline CDR1 and CDR2 sequences are MNHEY and SVGEGT. With 4 bases removed from V and 1 base from J, the gap between germline ends came to 16 bases. The CDR3 is made up of 16 amino acids. The CDR3 coding sequence is TGTGCCAGCAGTTGGCAACCGGGACTTTCGAACACTGAAGCTTTCTTT. Its protein is CASSWQPGLSNTEAFF.

This clonotype was detected many times. This chain connects TRBV7-8 to TRBJ1-5, with a tentative D call TRBD1 (6 bases). This CDR3 comprises 15 residues. Trimming shortened V by 4 bases and J by 5 bases, and 15 bases separated the two germline ends. The germline V gene encodes CDR1 SGHVS and CDR2 FQNEAQ. The CDR3 is CASSYNRDDDQPQHF. In DNA, the CDR3 is TGTGCCAGCAGCTATAACAGGGATGACGATCAGCCCCAGCATTTT.